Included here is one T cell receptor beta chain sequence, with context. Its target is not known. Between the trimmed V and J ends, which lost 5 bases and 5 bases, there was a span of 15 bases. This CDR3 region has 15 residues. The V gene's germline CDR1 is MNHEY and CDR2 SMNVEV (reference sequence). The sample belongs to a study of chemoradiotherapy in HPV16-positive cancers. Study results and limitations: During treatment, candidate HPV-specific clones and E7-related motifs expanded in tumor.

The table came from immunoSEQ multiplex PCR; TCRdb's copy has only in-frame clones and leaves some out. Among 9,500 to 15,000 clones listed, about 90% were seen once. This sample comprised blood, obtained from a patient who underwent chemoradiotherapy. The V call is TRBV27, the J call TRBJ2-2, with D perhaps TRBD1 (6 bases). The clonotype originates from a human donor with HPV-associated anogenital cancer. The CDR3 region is CASSQSPTGTGELFF. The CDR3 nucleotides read TGTGCCAGCAGTCAGTCTCCCACAGGGACCGGGGAGCTGTTTTTT.